Described below is a single T cell receptor (beta chain) sequence and its context. This specimen includes other DNA sequences encoding the same CDR3. The protocol was immunoSEQ multiplex PCR, while the TCRdb copy is restricted to in-frame clones and leaves out a portion. The sample lists some 150,000 clones; roughly 84% were seen once. This sample was included in a study of blood T cell repertoires in COVID-19. In the study overall: COVID-19 samples collected from the United States, Italy and Spain covered acute and convalescent phases.

The sequencing input was PBMCs or T cells enriched from blood (not recorded which). The source is a man in his forties or fifties who had recovered from COVID-19.

The chain's CDR3 is CASSLGQGSYEQYF. CDR3 nucleotides: TGTGCCAGCAGTTTAGGACAGGGCTCCTACGAGCAGTACTTC. The V and J genes are TRBV27 and TRBJ2-7; 8 bases are a match to TRBD1. The CDR3 is 14 residues long. V was clipped by 2 bases and J by 0 bases; unmatched bases: 0. CDR1 and CDR2 from the germline V gene are MNHEY and SMNVEV (reference sequence).